This T cell receptor beta chain is from a study of blood T cell repertoires in COVID-19 (dated by TCRdb to about 2020). In terms of the full investigation: Samples from collaborators originated in the United States, Italy and Spain and spanned both the acute and convalescent phases of COVID-19. Subjects who had been exposed to COVID-19, were actively infected with it, or had recovered from it provided the deeply sampled blood TCRbeta repertoires that made up the dataset. The samples were drawn from the first 160 participants of the ongoing ImmuneRACE study and from 1,254 subjects provided by 6 global collaborators. The material from the prospective study consisted of cDNA or gDNA derived from T cells, B-cell-depleted T cells, or PBMCs. A de-identified subject ID, COVID-19 status, age in years and sex were almost always included in the sample metadata. A freely available public database, intended as a resource for researchers studying the immune response to SARS-CoV-2, is where the repertoires were released. HLA class I and class II types, where available, came from metadata supplied by the sample provider rather than from assay-based typing.

The study at large found these results: The quantity of clinical and demographic metadata differed by source and by participant and was supplied without curation.

Worth noting for this clone: Its antigen remains unidentified. Per-base quality was not reported, and no clone a single base away is much larger than it.

In the prospective study, participants were roughly 18 to 100 years old, resided in fewer than 25 geographic areas of the United States, and were enrolled through a virtual design. Cohort assignment in the prospective study relied on participant-reported clinical history from a screening survey and a study questionnaire. Recovered participants in ImmuneRACE Cohort 3 were defined as having two consecutive negative NP/OP PCR tests, clearance from a healthcare professional, or resolution of symptoms. Mobile phlebotomists in the prospective study collected whole blood, serum and a nasopharyngeal or oropharyngeal swab from every participant. Additional blood draws and questionnaires over an approximately 2-month period could optionally be provided by prospective study participants. Before DNA extraction, prospective study blood samples were shipped either frozen or at room temperature. TCRbeta CDR3 regions were amplified from genomic DNA by means of the immunoSEQ Assay, a bias-controlled multiplex PCR. Processing in the source paper ran as follows. Nucleated cell counts per sample were estimated from amplification of reference gene primers within the assay. To quantify the absolute abundance of each unique TCRbeta CDR3 rearrangement, sequence reads were collapsed and filtered. For each sample, productive Simpson clonality was calculated by taking the square root of Simpson's diversity index across productive rearrangements. This is the immuneACCESS table as TCRdb keeps it, with only in-frame sequences that have V and J called. A part of the clones is gone; compared with another copy, unresolved V genes explain less than half, and the rest is unexplained. V and J calls and clone size follow that table, whereas D and trimming were derived from the DNA. In this sample the table shows over 120,000 clones, about 86% of which occur a single time. The ten biggest clones cover around 10% of the sample.

The CDR3 goes from the cysteine to the phenylalanine over 13 residues. The kept DNA is CDR3 alone, 39 bases in frame from the first base. The receptor chain draws on TRBV12-3 or TRBV12-4 and TRBJ2-6; perhaps TRBD1 is the D gene, with 5 bases matching. The sequencing input was PBMCs or T cells enriched from blood (not recorded which). The sequence derives from a man over 45 who had recovered from COVID-19. The DNA is TGTGGCCTACAGGTCTCTGGGGCCAACGTCCTGACTTTC. This yields the protein CGLQVSGANVLTF.